These T cell receptor beta chains were read from a single sample in a study of T cells in Graves' hyperthyroidism and ophthalmopathy. Using its own MiXCR run on the multiplex PCR reads, TCRdb lists one record per CDR3 protein. The table has around 600,000 distinct CDR3 sequences, 15% to 20% seen once. What was sequenced was blood. These receptors all come from a woman aged 40 to 50 with Graves' ophthalmopathy. Both conserved end residues are part of each CDR3. A D gene is named only where the DNA matches it firmly. Some rows mark clone size as missing; the rest say once, few, many or name a class of expanded clone.

abundance	d_gene	j_gene	v_gene	CDR3aa	CDR3nt
many	.	TRBJ1-2	TRBV7-8	CASSNTPAWTNYGYTF	TGTGCCAGCAGCAATACCCCAGCATGGACTAACTATGGCTACACCTTC
many	.	TRBJ2-1	TRBV20-1	CSAPAGVSEQFF	TGCAGTGCTCCCGCAGGGGTGAGTGAGCAGTTCTTC
few	TRBD2	TRBJ2-7	TRBV28	CATTPGGYYEQYF	TGTGCCACCACCCCGGGGGGATACTACGAGCAGTACTTC
few	.	TRBJ2-1	TRBV27	CASSFFGQWNNEQFF	TGTGCCAGCAGTTTTTTCGGACAGTGGAACAATGAGCAGTTCTTC
.	.	TRBJ1-2	TRBV20-1	CSARSDGGDYGYTF	TGCAGTGCTAGATCAGACGGGGGTGACTATGGCTACACCTTC
.	.	TRBJ2-3	TRBV19	CASSPTRTASTDTQYF	TGTGCCAGTAGTCCAACCCGGACAGCTAGCACAGATACGCAGTATTTT
.	.	TRBJ2-3	TRBV3-1	CASSPVLHTDTQYF	TGTGCCAGCAGCCCGGTACTTCACACAGATACGCAGTATTTT
many	TRBD2	TRBJ2-7	TRBV27	CASSFSSASGPYEQYF	TGTGCCAGCAGTTTCAGTTCGGCTAGCGGTCCCTACGAGCAGTACTTC
.	TRBD2	TRBJ2-5	TRBV12-3/TRBV12-4	CASRMGLAGGPLPYF	TGTGCCAGCAGGATGGGACTAGCGGGGGGCCCACTCCCGTACTTC
many	TRBD1	TRBJ1-4	TRBV20-1	CSAREGTGNEKLFF	TGCAGTGCTAGGGAAGGGACAGGGAATGAAAAACTGTTTTTT
few	.	TRBJ2-4	TRBV2	CASRPDGRNIQYF	TGTGCCAGCAGGCCAGACGGAAGAAACATTCAGTACTTC
few	TRBD2	TRBJ2-1	TRBV9	CASSAPGLASPDEQFF	TGTGCCAGCAGCGCACCGGGACTAGCGAGTCCGGATGAGCAGTTCTTC
few	TRBD1	TRBJ2-1	TRBV29-1	CSAQGQVYNEQFF	TGCAGCGCCCAGGGACAGGTTTACAATGAGCAGTTCTTC
many	.	TRBJ1-3	TRBV3-1	CASSQDTSLAGNTIYF	TGTGCCAGCAGCCAAGATACTAGTCTGGCTGGAAACACCATATATTTT
many	.	TRBJ2-7	TRBV28	CASSSAIIEQYF	TGTGCCAGCAGTTCCGCCATTATTGAGCAGTACTTC
few	.	TRBJ2-3	TRBV7-2	CASSPNGGTLDTQYF	TGTGCCAGCAGCCCGAATGGCGGGACCTTAGATACGCAGTATTTT
many	TRBD1	TRBJ1-2	TRBV18	CASSSTGTVNYGYTF	TGTGCCAGCTCATCCACCGGGACAGTAAACTATGGCTACACCTTC
many	.	TRBJ2-2	TRBV5-1	CASSGSGTPGAGELFF	TGCGCCAGCAGCGGGTCGGGAACACCGGGAGCCGGGGAGCTGTTTTTT
few	.	TRBJ2-2	TRBV12-3/TRBV12-4	CAGSGRDTNTGELFF	TGTGCCGGCAGTGGGAGGGACACAAACACCGGGGAGCTGTTTTTT
.	TRBD1	TRBJ2-7	TRBV20-1	CSAVLTGGYTSYEQYF	TGCAGTGCTGTATTGACAGGGGGCTATACCTCCTACGAGCAGTACTTC
.	.	TRBJ1-2	TRBV28	CASIISVNYGYTF	TGTGCCAGCATCATTTCGGTGAACTATGGCTACACCTTC
few	.	TRBJ2-1	TRBV29-1	CSVPANEQFF	TGCAGCGTTCCGGCGAATGAGCAGTTCTTC
few	.	TRBJ2-1	TRBV5-1	CASSSQTGDEQFF	TGCGCCAGCAGCTCCCAAACGGGCGATGAGCAGTTCTTC
many	.	TRBJ2-3	TRBV27	CASSLSRAPTDTQYF	TGTGCCAGCAGTTTAAGTCGGGCGCCAACAGATACGCAGTATTTT
.	.	TRBJ2-3	TRBV27	CASSRGWTDTQYF	TGTGCCAGCAGCCGAGGGTGGACAGATACGCAGTATTTT
many	.	TRBJ1-6	TRBV6-2/TRBV6-3	CASSYSGRLSPLHF	TGTGCCAGCAGTTACTCAGGGCGTCTTTCACCCCTCCACTTT
.	.	TRBJ2-3	TRBV7-3	CASSLIGATDTQYF	TGTGCCAGCAGCTTAATAGGGGCCACAGATACGCAGTATTTT
many	.	TRBJ1-6	TRBV3-1	CASSQGMDSPLHF	TGTGCCAGCAGCCAAGGAATGGATTCACCCCTCCACTTT
many	.	TRBJ2-7	TRBV29-1	CSVTDSYEQYF	TGCAGCGTGACGGACAGCTACGAGCAGTACTTC